In this sample, the clone carrying this TCR beta chain turned up many times. The blood sample dates from first hyperthyroidism diagnosis, preceding any ophthalmopathy symptoms. The sample originates from a study of T cells in Graves' hyperthyroidism and ophthalmopathy. What was amplified from RNA transcripts were TCR beta CDR3 regions. Carried out on the TCR CDR3, a first-round RT-PCR used the HTBI primer set. TCRdb analysed the multiplex PCR reads with MiXCR anew, one entry per CDR3 protein. The sample carries under 300,000 distinct CDR3 sequences, 25% to 30% recorded once. The CDR3 loop spans 13 amino acids. Trimming removed 6 bases at V and 8 bases at J, with 14 bases between.

What was sequenced was blood. This TCR derives from a man in his forties or fifties with Graves' hyperthyroidism that later progressed to Graves' ophthalmopathy. This chain connects TRBV12-3 or TRBV12-4 to TRBJ2-4, with a tentative D call TRBD2 (6 bases). CDR3 in amino acids: CASSPDPGDIQYF. The DNA of the CDR3 is TGTGCCAGCAGCCCCGATCCGGGGGACATTCAGTACTTC.